The 29 T cell receptor beta chains listed next were all sequenced from one sample in a study of monozygotic twins with cystic fibrosis. The protocol was immunoSEQ multiplex PCR, while the TCRdb copy is restricted to in-frame clones and leaves out a portion. Of 30,000 or so clones detected, 92% appear once; the ten largest clones hold roughly 0.9%. What was sequenced was blood. These receptors all come from a girl under 10 years old with cystic fibrosis.

The V and J genes are TRBV30 and TRBJ2-6, with 7 bases that match TRBD1. Germline V gene data show CDR1 as GTSNPN and CDR2 as SVGIG (reference sequence). This CDR3 is built from 17 residues. J was trimmed by 0 bases and V by 3 bases; bases with no gene match: 8. This chain's CDR3 is CAWSWTGISSGANVLTF. CDR3 DNA: TGTGCCTGGAGCTGGACAGGAATAAGCTCTGGGGCCAACGTCCTGACTTTC.

This CDR3 is CASSLTFAGEGEKLFF. The DNA for the CDR3 is TGTGCCAGCAGTTTGACCTTCGCAGGGGAAGGAGAAAAACTGTTTTTT. The V and J genes are TRBV28 and TRBJ1-4, with D possibly matching TRBD1 (6 bases). Germline values: CDR1 MDHEN, CDR2 SYDVKM. The CDR3 is 16 amino acids. V was shortened by 3 bases and J by 8 bases, with 19 bases between the two germline ends.

The chain links TRBV6-4 to TRBJ2-2, with D unclear. CDR1 and CDR2 from the germline V gene are MRHNA and SNTAGT. The V and J ends lost 6 bases and 1 base respectively, with 9 bases between them. The CDR3 totals 14 residues. The CDR3 loop reads CASSATKNTGELFF. The DNA of the CDR3 is TGTGCCAGCAGCGCGACCAAGAACACCGGGGAGCTGTTTTTT.

This chain links TRBV5-1 with TRBJ2-3; TRBD2 aligns across 10 bases. This CDR3 has 16 residues. Germline CDR1 is SGHRS and CDR2 is YFSETQ. J was trimmed by 4 bases and V by 1 base; bases with no gene match: 6. The CDR3 DNA reads TGCGCCAGCAGCTTGACTAGCGGGATCGTGCCAGATACGCAGTATTTT. It codes for CASSLTSGIVPDTQYF. Variable domain in full (rest from reference TRBV5-1 and TRBJ2-3): KAGVTQTPRYLIKTRGQQVTLSCSPISGHRSVSWYQQTPGQGLQFLFEYFSETQRNKGNFPGRFSGRQFSNSRSEMNVSTLELGDSALYLCASSLTSGIVPDTQYFGPGTRLTVL.

The chain joins TRBV29-1 to TRBJ2-1, with TRBD2 matching over 8 bases. This CDR3 region has 16 residues. Germline CDR1 reads SQVTM; CDR2 reads ANQGSEA. J was trimmed by 0 bases and V by 2 bases; bases with no gene match: 6. The DNA of the CDR3 is TGCAGCGTTGAACGGGGAAGCGGGAGCTCCTACAATGAGCAGTTCTTC. Translated, it gives CSVERGSGSSYNEQFF.

The chain links TRBV6-5 to TRBJ2-4, with TRBD2 matching over 7 bases. Germline CDR1 is MNHEY and CDR2 is SVGAGI. The J segment lost 1 base and the V segment lost 2 bases, leaving 2 bases of the junction unmatched. The CDR3 is 15 amino acids. CDR3 DNA: TGTGCCAGCAGTTACGGCGGGAGCGCCAAAAACATTCAGTACTTC. Its protein product is CASSYGGSAKNIQYF.

This CDR3 reads CASSQVDRGDEQYF. The CDR3 DNA sequence: TGCGCCAGCAGCCAGGTGGACAGGGGTGACGAGCAGTACTTC. V and J are TRBV4-1 and TRBJ2-7; 9 positions match TRBD1. The CDR3 consists of 14 residues. V shed 3 bases, J shed 5 bases, and the junction held 5 bases outside the gene matches. Per germline, CDR1 MGHRA and CDR2 YSYEKL.

This chain uses TRBV5-4 with TRBJ1-1; D gene uncertain. The CDR3 consists of 14 residues. Trimming pared 2 bases from V and 3 bases from J, leaving 11 bases between. Germline-derived CDR1 and CDR2 are SGHNT and YYREEE (reference sequence). For the CDR3, the DNA is TGTGCCAGCAGCTTAGATATGGTGGACACTGAAGCTTTCTTT. Its translation is CASSLDMVDTEAFF. The variable domain in full, with the rest retrieved from reference TRBV5-4 and TRBJ1-1, is ETGVTQSPTHLIKTRGQQVTLRCSSQSGHNTVSWYQQALGQGPQFIFQYYREEENGRGNFPPRFSGLQFPNYSSELNVNALELDDSALYLCASSLDMVDTEAFFGQGTRLTVV.

V gene TRBV5-4 combines with J gene TRBJ2-1; D is unresolved. V gave up 4 bases and J gave up 7 bases, with 6 bases separating them. This CDR3 contains 11 residues. Germline assignment: CDR1 SGHNT and CDR2 YYREEE (reference sequence). The CDR3 DNA reads as TGTGCCAGCAGCCGGGTTAATGAGCAGTTCTTC. Protein product: CASSRVNEQFF.

The genes are TRBV4-1 and TRBJ1-5, with 7 nucleotides matching TRBD1. This CDR3 is 17 amino acids long. The V gene end was trimmed by 5 bases and the J gene end by 7 bases; junction bases not matched to a gene: 17. Germline CDR1 reads MGHRA; CDR2 reads YSYEKL. In nucleotides, the CDR3 is TGCGCCAGCAGCGCGAGCCAGACATCTCCCAGGGGGCAGCCCCAGCATTTT. Protein product: CASSASQTSPRGQPQHF.

The chain recombines TRBV29-1 with TRBJ2-7; a weak D match, TRBD2 (6 bases). V lost 4 bases and J lost 2, with 15 bases in between. This CDR3 spans 14 amino acids. Germline V CDR1 and CDR2: SQVTM, ANQGSEA. The CDR3, as DNA: TGCAGCGTTGTGGAGGGAGGAGCAGCCTACGAGCAGTACTTC. Its protein product is CSVVEGGAAYEQYF.

The chain combines TRBV7-8 with TRBJ2-7; D not certain. CDR1 and CDR2 (germline): SGHVS, FQNEAQ. The CDR3 runs 15 residues. The germline V and J ends were trimmed by 0 bases and 2 bases, with 11 bases remaining between them. CDR3 in amino acids: CASSLASFLTYEQYF. The CDR3 DNA follows: TGTGCCAGCAGCTTAGCTTCCTTCCTAACCTACGAGCAGTACTTC.

The chain carries TRBV6-1 and TRBJ1-1; 9 bases are shared with TRBD1. The CDR3 has 13 amino acids. The J segment lost 7 bases and the V segment lost 5 bases, leaving 5 bases of the junction unmatched. Germline CDR1 is MNHNS and CDR2 is SASEGT. CDR3 region: CASSKQGASEAFF. CDR3 sequence (DNA): TGTGCCAGCAGTAAACAGGGGGCGAGTGAAGCTTTCTTT.

J is TRBJ1-2 and V is TRBV28; 8 bases fit TRBD1. CDR3 length: 14 amino acids. The germline V gene has CDR1 MDHEN and CDR2 SYDVKM. J gave up 6 bases and V 2 bases, and 5 bases lay outside the gene matches. The DNA for the CDR3 is TGTGCCAGCAGTTTAATAACAGGGGGGGATGGCTACACCTTC. Its protein product is CASSLITGGDGYTF.

The chain links TRBV5-4 to TRBJ2-2, with 10 nucleotides matching TRBD2. This CDR3 spans 14 amino acids. V gave up 4 bases and J gave up 7 bases; unmatched junction bases: 4. CDR1 is SGHNT, CDR2 YYREEE, per germline (reference sequence). The CDR3: CASSPSGGHGELFF. CDR3 coding DNA: TGTGCCAGCAGCCCTAGCGGGGGACACGGGGAGCTGTTTTTT.

This clone has just a few counts. The CDR3 region is CASSLGQGHYGYTF. The DNA of the CDR3 is TGTGCCAGCAGCTTGGGACAGGGGCACTATGGCTACACCTTC. J is TRBJ1-2 and V is TRBV5-6; TRBD1 matches at 8 bases. This CDR3 comprises 14 residues. The germline CDR1 and CDR2 sequences are SGHDT and YYEEEE. The ends lost 0 bases at V and 3 bases at J; junction bases unmatched: 1.

The rearrangement joins TRBV4-1 to TRBJ2-7; 7 nucleotides align to TRBD1. Germline values: CDR1 MGHRA, CDR2 YSYEKL. This CDR3 is 15 amino acids long. V lost 1 base to trimming and J lost 4 bases; unmatched junction nucleotides: 7. Written as DNA, the CDR3 is TGCGCCAGCAGCCAAGGACAGGGCGGTTTATACGAGCAGTACTTC. This encodes CASSQGQGGLYEQYF.

This clone was observed once. The CDR3 coding sequence is TGTGCCAGCAGCTTCACGTATGGGGCTGAAGCTTTCTTT. Its protein is CASSFTYGAEAFF. V is TRBV7-2 and J is TRBJ1-1; D is unresolved. Trimming removed 3 bases at V and 6 bases at J, with 11 bases between. Germline V gives CDR1 SGHTA, CDR2 FQGNSA. The CDR3 consists of 13 residues.

The CDR3 region is CASSLLSGGAGSPLHF. Here the CDR3 DNA reads TGTGCCAGCAGCTTGTTGTCAGGGGGCGCGGGTTCACCCCTCCACTTT. The chain links TRBV5-5 to TRBJ1-6; 8 positions match TRBD1. V shed 1 base and J 9 bases; nucleotides not matched to a gene: 9. Germline V lookup: CDR1 SGHKS, CDR2 YYEKEE (reference sequence). This CDR3 is built from 16 residues.

This chain links TRBV29-1 with TRBJ2-1; the match to TRBD1 covers 7 bases. The trim removed 1 base at V and 7 bases at J, leaving 7 bases unmatched. Per germline, CDR1 SQVTM and CDR2 ANQGSEA. The CDR3 is made up of 14 amino acids. Here the CDR3 reads CSVEGGGPPNEQFF. The CDR3 DNA reads as TGCAGCGTTGAAGGAGGGGGCCCCCCTAATGAGCAGTTCTTC.

The chain recombines TRBV6-1 with TRBJ1-5, with a weak D call TRBD1 (5 bases). CDR1 is MNHNS and CDR2 is SASEGT in the germline V gene. The CDR3 spans 16 residues. V gave up 4 bases and J gave up 2 bases, with 15 bases separating them. The DNA of the CDR3 is TGTGCCAGCAGTGCACGGGACCCCACGGGCAATCAGCCCCAGCATTTT. Translation gives CASSARDPTGNQPQHF.

The V gene is TRBV10-3, the J gene TRBJ1-2; D is ambiguous. The CDR3 covers 13 residues. Germline assignment: CDR1 ENHRY and CDR2 SYGVKD. V was clipped by 5 bases and J by 6 bases, with 13 bases between them. The CDR3 loop reads CAISFDGSNGYTF. The CDR3 bases are TGTGCCATCAGTTTTGACGGATCTAATGGCTACACCTTC.

This chain joins TRBV11-2 and TRBJ1-2; D ambiguous. Per the germline V gene, CDR1 is SGHAT and CDR2 is FQNNGV. This CDR3 contains 15 residues. Trimming cost V 0 bases and J 7 bases, with 15 bases left between them. Here the CDR3 DNA reads TGTGCCAGCAGCTTAGATTTTAGGAGGGCGACTGGCTACACCTTC. This gives the protein CASSLDFRRATGYTF.

This clone appeared once. The V and J genes are TRBV25-1 and TRBJ1-2; perhaps TRBD1 as D (5 bases). The CDR3 loop spans 13 amino acids. Germline loops: CDR1 MGHDK, CDR2 SYGVNS. Between the trimmed V and J ends, which lost 3 bases and 3 bases, there was a span of 8 bases. CDR3 nucleotide sequence: TGTGCCAGCAGTGATTTGGGGGACTATGGCTACACCTTC. Its protein product is CASSDLGDYGYTF.

V is TRBV4-1 and J is TRBJ2-1, with TRBD2 matching over 12 bases. V shed 1 base and J 9 bases; nucleotides not matched to a gene: 16. CDR3 size: 19 residues. In germline, CDR1 is MGHRA, CDR2 YSYEKL. CDR3 nucleotides: TGCGCCAGCAGCCAAGGTTTGCGGGAGACTAGCGGGAGTTCGGTTGAGCAGTTCTTC. This codes for CASSQGLRETSGSSVEQFF.

This chain joins TRBV27 and TRBJ2-7, with D unresolved. The CDR3 runs to 12 residues. V dropped 6 bases and J dropped 1 base, with 7 bases sitting between them. Germline-derived CDR1 and CDR2 are MNHEY and SMNVEV (reference sequence). The CDR3 is CASRSMSYEQYF. Written as DNA, the CDR3 is TGTGCCAGCAGGTCAATGTCCTACGAGCAGTACTTC.

The gene calls are TRBV30 and TRBJ1-5; 9 bases map to TRBD1. Germline loops: CDR1 GTSNPN, CDR2 SVGIG (reference sequence). The CDR3 contains 14 residues. The V and J ends lost 0 bases and 7 bases, in that order; junction bases with no gene match: 4. The CDR3 region is CAWSVGTGIQPQHF. Here the CDR3 DNA reads TGTGCCTGGAGTGTTGGGACAGGGATCCAGCCCCAGCATTTT. Variable domain in full (rest from reference TRBV30 and TRBJ1-5): SQTIHQWPATLVQPVGSPLSLECTVEGTSNPNLYWYRQAAGRGLQLLFYSVGIGQISSEVPQNLSASRPQDRQFILSSKKLLLSDSGFYLCAWSVGTGIQPQHFGDGTRLSIL.

This rearrangement joins TRBV19 to TRBJ2-1, with D possibly TRBD2 on 5 matching bases. The CDR3 runs 17 residues. Germline V CDR1 and CDR2: LNHDA, SQIVND (reference sequence). V lost 6 bases and J lost 4, with 22 bases in between. CDR3 sequence: CASRGGAEEWRYNEQFF. DNA of the CDR3: TGTGCCAGTAGAGGAGGAGCGGAGGAGTGGAGGTACAATGAGCAGTTCTTC.

The V and J genes are TRBV30 and TRBJ2-7; possible D gene TRBD1, 6 bases. CDR1 is GTSNPN, CDR2 SVGIG, per germline (reference sequence). The CDR3 is 12 residues long. V was trimmed by 1 base and J by 6 bases, leaving 10 bases between them. CDR3: CAWSEVGGEQYF. CDR3 sequence (DNA): TGTGCCTGGAGTGAAGTAGGGGGCGAGCAGTACTTC.